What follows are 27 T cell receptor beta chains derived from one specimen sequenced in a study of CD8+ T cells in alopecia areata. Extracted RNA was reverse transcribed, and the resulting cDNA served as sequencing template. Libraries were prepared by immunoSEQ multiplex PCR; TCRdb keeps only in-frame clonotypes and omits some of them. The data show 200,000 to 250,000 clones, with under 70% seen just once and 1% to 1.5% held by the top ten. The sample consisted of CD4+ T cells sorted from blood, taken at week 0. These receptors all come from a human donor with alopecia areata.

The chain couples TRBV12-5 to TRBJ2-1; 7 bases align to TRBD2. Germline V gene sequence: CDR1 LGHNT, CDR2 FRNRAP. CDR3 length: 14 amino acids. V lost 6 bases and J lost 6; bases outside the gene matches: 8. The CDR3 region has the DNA TGTGCTAGTGGCCGACCGGGACTACCCAATGAGCAGTTCTTC. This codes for CASGRPGLPNEQFF.

CDR3 nucleotide sequence: TGTGCCAGCAGTGTTGAGGGAAGGACCCAGTACTTC. This codes for CASSVEGRTQYF. The gene calls are TRBV6-1 and TRBJ2-5; TRBD2 is a possible D gene (5 bases). V was shortened by 4 bases and J by 7 bases, with 10 bases between the two germline ends. Germline V gives CDR1 MNHNS, CDR2 SASEGT. This CDR3 spans 12 amino acids.

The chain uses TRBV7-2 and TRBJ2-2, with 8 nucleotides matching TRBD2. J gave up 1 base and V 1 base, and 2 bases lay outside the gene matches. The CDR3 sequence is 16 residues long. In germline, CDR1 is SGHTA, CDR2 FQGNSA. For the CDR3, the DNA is TGTGCCAGCAGCTTAGGGCTAGCGGGGAACACCGGGGAGCTGTTTTTT. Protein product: CASSLGLAGNTGELFF.

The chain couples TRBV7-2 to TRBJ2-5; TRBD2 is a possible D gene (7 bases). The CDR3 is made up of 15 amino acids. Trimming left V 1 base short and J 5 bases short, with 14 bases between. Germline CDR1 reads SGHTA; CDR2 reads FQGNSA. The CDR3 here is CASSLVRGGRETQYF. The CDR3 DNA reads TGTGCCAGCAGCTTAGTCAGGGGAGGGAGGGAGACCCAGTACTTC.

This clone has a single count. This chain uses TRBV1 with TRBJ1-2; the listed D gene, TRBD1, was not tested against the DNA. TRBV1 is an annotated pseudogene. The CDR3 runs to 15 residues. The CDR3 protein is CTSSTRTGSIYGYTF. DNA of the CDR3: TGCACCAGCTCAACCAGGACAGGGTCTATTTATGGCTACACCTTC.

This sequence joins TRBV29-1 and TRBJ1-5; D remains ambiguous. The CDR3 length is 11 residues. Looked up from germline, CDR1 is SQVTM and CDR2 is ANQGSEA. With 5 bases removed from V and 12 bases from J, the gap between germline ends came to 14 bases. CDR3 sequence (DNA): TGCAGCGTTCTGGTTGGGCATATCCAGCATTTT. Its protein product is CSVLVGHIQHF.

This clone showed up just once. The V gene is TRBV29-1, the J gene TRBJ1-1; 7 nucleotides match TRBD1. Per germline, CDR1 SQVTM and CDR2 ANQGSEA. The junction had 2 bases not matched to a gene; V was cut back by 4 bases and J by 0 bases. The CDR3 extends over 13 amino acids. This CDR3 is CSVAGGMNTEAFF. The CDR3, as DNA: TGCAGCGTTGCAGGGGGGATGAACACTGAAGCTTTCTTT.

CDR3 in DNA: TGTGCCATCGGGTCAGCTAACTATGGCTACACCTTC. This translates into CAIGSANYGYTF. The chain joins TRBV2 to TRBJ1-2; D gene unclear. Germline values: CDR1 SNHLY, CDR2 FYNNEI. This CDR3 has 12 residues. V lost 10 bases and J lost 0, with 9 bases in between.

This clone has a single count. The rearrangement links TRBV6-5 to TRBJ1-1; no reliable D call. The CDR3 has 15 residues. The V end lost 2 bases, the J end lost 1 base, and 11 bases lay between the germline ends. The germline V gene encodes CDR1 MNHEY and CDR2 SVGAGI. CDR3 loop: CASSYRVRGNTEAFF. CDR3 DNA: TGTGCCAGCAGTTACAGGGTTCGGGGGAACACTGAAGCTTTCTTT.

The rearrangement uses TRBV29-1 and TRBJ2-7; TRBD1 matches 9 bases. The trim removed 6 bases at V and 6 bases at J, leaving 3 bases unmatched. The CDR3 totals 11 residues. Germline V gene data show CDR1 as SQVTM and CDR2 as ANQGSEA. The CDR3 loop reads CSVRDRAEQYF. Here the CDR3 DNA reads TGCAGCGTCCGGGACAGGGCCGAGCAGTACTTC.

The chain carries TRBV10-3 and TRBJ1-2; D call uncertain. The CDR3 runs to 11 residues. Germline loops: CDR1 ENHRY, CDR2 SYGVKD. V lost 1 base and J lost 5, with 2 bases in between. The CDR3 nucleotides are TGTGCCATCAGTGAGTTTTATGGCTACACCTTC. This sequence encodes CAISEFYGYTF.

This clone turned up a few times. CDR3: CASSGQGAYNEQFF. CDR3 coding DNA: TGTGCCAGCAGCGGACAGGGGGCCTACAATGAGCAGTTCTTC. This chain links TRBV2 with TRBJ2-1, with 10 positions matching TRBD1. Trimming removed 6 bases from V and 2 bases from J; junction bases left unmatched: 1. The CDR3 runs to 14 residues. CDR1 SNHLY and CDR2 FYNNEI come from the germline V gene.

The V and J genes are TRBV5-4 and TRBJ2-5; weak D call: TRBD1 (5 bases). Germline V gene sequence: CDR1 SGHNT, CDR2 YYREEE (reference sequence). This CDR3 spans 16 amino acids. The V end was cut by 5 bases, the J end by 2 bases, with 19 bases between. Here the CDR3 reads CASSSDRPGQQETQYF. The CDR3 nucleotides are TGTGCCAGCAGTTCGGACCGTCCAGGGCAGCAAGAGACCCAGTACTTC.

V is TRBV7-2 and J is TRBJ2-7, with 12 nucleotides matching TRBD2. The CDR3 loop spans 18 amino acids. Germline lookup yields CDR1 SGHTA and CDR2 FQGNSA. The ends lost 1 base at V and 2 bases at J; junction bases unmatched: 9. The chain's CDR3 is CASSLVASGGVTTYEQYF. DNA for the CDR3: TGTGCCAGCAGCTTAGTTGCTAGCGGGGGGGTTACCACCTACGAGCAGTACTTC.

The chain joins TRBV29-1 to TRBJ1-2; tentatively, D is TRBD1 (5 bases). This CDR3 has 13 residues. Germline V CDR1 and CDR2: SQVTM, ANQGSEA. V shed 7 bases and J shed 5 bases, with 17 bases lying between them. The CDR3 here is CSAASGGEYGYTF. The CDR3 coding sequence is TGCAGCGCTGCATCGGGGGGAGAATATGGCTACACCTTC.

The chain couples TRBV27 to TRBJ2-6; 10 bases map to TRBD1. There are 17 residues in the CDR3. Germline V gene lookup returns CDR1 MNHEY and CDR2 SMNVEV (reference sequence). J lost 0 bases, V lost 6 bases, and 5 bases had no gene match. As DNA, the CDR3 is TGTGCCAGCAGGAGGGACAGGGGTTTCTCTGGGGCCAACGTCCTGACTTTC. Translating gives CASRRDRGFSGANVLTF.

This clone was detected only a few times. CDR3 bases: TGCAGCGTTGAAGATGAGCCCACTGAAGCTTTCTTT. Protein: CSVEDEPTEAFF. The chain employs TRBV29-1 and TRBJ1-1; D not resolved. Trimming removed 0 bases at V and 4 bases at J, with 6 bases between. The CDR3 spans 12 residues. The germline V gene encodes CDR1 SQVTM and CDR2 ANQGSEA.

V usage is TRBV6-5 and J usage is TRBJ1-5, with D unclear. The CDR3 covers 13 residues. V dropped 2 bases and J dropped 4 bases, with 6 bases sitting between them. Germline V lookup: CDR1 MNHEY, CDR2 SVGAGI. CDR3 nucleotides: TGTGCCAGCAGTTACGAGGTAAATCAGCCCCAGCATTTT. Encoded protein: CASSYEVNQPQHF.

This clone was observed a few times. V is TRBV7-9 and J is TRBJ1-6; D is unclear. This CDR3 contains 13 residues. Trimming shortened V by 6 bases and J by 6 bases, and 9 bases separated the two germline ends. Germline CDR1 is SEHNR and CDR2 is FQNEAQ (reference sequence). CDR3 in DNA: TGTGCCAGCAGGCTAACTGGTAATTCACCCCTCCACTTT. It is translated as CASRLTGNSPLHF.

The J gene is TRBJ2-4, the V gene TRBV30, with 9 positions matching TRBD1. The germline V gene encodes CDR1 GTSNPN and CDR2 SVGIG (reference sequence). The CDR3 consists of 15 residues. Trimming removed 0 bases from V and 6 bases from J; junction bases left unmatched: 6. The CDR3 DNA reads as TGTGCCTGGAGTGTTACGACAGGGGGGGCAAACATTCAGTACTTC. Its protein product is CAWSVTTGGANIQYF.

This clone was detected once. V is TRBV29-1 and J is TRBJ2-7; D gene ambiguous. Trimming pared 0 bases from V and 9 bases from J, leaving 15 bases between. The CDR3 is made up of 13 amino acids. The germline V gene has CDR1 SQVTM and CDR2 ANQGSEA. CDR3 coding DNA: TGCAGCGTTGAAGATATGGCGAGACACGGGCAGTACTTC. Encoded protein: CSVEDMARHGQYF.

The CDR3 is CASSPEIAKNIQYF. DNA of the CDR3: TGTGCCAGCTCACCTGAGATAGCCAAAAACATTCAGTACTTC. The chain carries TRBV18 and TRBJ2-4; no firm D call. Germline CDR1 reads KGHSH; CDR2 reads LQKENI. V was shortened by 3 bases and J by 0 bases, with 6 bases between the two germline ends. This CDR3 spans 14 amino acids. The full variable domain, rest sourced from reference TRBV18 and TRBJ2-4, is NAGVMQNPRHLVRRRGQEARLRCSPMKGHSHVYWYRQLPEEGLKFMVYLQKENIIDESGMPKERFSAEFPKEGPSILRIQQVVRGDSAAYFCASSPEIAKNIQYFGAGTRLSVL.

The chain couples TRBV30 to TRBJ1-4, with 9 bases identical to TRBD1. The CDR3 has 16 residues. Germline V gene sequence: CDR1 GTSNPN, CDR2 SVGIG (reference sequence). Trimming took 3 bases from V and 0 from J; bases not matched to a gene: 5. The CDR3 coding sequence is TGTGCCTGGAGCAGGGGACAGGGAGCAACTAATGAAAAACTGTTTTTT. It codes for CAWSRGQGATNEKLFF.

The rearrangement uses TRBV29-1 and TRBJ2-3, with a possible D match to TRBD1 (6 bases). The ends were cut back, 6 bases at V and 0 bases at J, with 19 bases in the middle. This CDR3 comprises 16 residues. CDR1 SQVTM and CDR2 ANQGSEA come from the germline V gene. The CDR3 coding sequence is TGCAGCGTCGCTGGGGGCAGGGGCCCAAGCACAGATACGCAGTATTTT. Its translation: CSVAGGRGPSTDTQYF.

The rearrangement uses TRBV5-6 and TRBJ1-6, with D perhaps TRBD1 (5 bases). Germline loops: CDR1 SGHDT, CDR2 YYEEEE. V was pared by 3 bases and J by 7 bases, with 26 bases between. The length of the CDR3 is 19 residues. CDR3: CASSSTAQGRFPGNSPLHF. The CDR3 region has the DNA TGTGCCAGCAGCTCAACAGCCCAGGGCAGGTTCCCGGGCAATTCACCCCTCCACTTT.

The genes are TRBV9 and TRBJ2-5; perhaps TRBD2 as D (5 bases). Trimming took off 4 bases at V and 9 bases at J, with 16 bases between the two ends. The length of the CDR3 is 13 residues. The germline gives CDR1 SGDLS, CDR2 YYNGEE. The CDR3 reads CASSPRDYTAQYF. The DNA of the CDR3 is TGTGCCAGCAGCCCCCGGGATTATACGGCCCAGTACTTC.

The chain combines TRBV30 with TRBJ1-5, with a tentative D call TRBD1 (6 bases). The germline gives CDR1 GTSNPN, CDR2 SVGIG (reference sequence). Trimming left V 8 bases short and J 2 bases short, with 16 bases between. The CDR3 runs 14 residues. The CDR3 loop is CAGAGGTGNQPQHF. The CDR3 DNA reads TGTGCCGGAGCGGGGGGCACGGGCAATCAGCCCCAGCATTTT.